Each of the 7 T cell receptor beta chains below was sequenced from the same sample in a study of CD8 T cells in Susac syndrome. Random hexamers served to reverse transcribe roughly 0.5 to 1 ug RNA. One entry per CDR3 protein results from TCRdb running MiXCR on the immunoSEQ multiplex PCR reads. The table lists about 210,000 distinct CDR3 sequences, around 93% of them singletons, with around 0.096% in the top ten. The specimen was CD4+ T cells from PBMCs. Source of these receptors: a human donor in good health.

The chain links TRBV10-3 to TRBJ2-7; D gene ambiguous. Germline CDR1 ENHRY, CDR2 SYGVKD. The length of the CDR3 is 12 residues. V shed 2 bases and J shed 7 bases, with 9 bases lying between them. The CDR3 DNA reads as TGTGCCATCAGTGAGGGGATCGGTGAGCAGTACTTC. It encodes CAISEGIGEQYF.

The CDR3 sequence: CAWKQGDMNNSPLHF. The CDR3 DNA sequence: TGTGCCTGGAAACAGGGCGATATGAATAATTCACCCCTCCACTTT. The chain couples TRBV30 to TRBJ1-6; maybe TRBD1 (6 bases). Germline loops: CDR1 GTSNPN, CDR2 SVGIG (reference sequence). This CDR3 has 15 amino acids. Trimming shortened V by 4 bases and J by 5 bases, and 15 bases separated the two germline ends. Supplemented by reference TRBV30 and TRBJ1-6, the full variable domain reads SQTIHQWPATLVQPVGSPLSLECTVEGTSNPNLYWYRQAAGRGLQLLFYSVGIGQISSEVPQNLSASRPQDRQFILSSKKLLLSDSGFYLCAWKQGDMNNSPLHFGNGTRLTVT.

The chain is built from TRBV7-8 and TRBJ1-5, with D perhaps TRBD1 (5 bases). There are 15 residues in the CDR3. The germline CDR1 and CDR2 sequences are SGHVS and FQNEAQ. The V end lost 0 bases, the J end lost 7 bases, and 13 bases lay between the germline ends. The CDR3: CASSLALSGKQPQHF. The CDR3 DNA sequence: TGTGCCAGCAGCTTAGCGCTGTCAGGGAAGCAGCCCCAGCATTTT.

The chain recombines TRBV6-2 or TRBV6-3 with TRBJ1-2; D is undetermined. Trimming cost V 8 bases and J 6 bases, with 16 bases left between them. Per germline, CDR1 MNHEY and CDR2 SVGEGT. CDR3 length: 13 residues. This chain's CDR3 is CASGGSFKDGYTF. CDR3 sequence (DNA): TGTGCCAGCGGAGGATCCTTCAAGGATGGCTACACCTTC.

V gene TRBV2 combines with J gene TRBJ1-1; 7 nucleotides align to TRBD1. The germline V gene has CDR1 SNHLY and CDR2 FYNNEI. The junction had 13 bases not matched to a gene; V was cut back by 8 bases and J by 4 bases. The CDR3 sequence is 15 residues long. The chain's CDR3 is CASVPGQNWGTEAFF. Written as DNA, the CDR3 is TGTGCCAGCGTCCCGGGACAGAATTGGGGCACTGAAGCTTTCTTT.

V usage is TRBV27 and J usage is TRBJ2-7; 8 bases are shared with TRBD2. The germline CDR1 and CDR2 sequences are MNHEY and SMNVEV (reference sequence). The CDR3 contains 18 residues. After removal of 6 bases from V and 0 bases from J, the junction contained 16 bases not matched to a gene. The CDR3 DNA reads as TGTGCCAGCAGACAGGAGGCGGGGGGCACCCTCAGCTCCTACGAGCAGTACTTC. Protein: CASRQEAGGTLSSYEQYF.

V gene TRBV20-1 combines with J gene TRBJ1-4; the D gene is possibly TRBD1 (6 bases). Trimming cost V 5 bases and J 2 bases, with 18 bases left between them. CDR3 size: 16 residues. Germline CDR1 DFQATT, CDR2 SNEGSKA (reference sequence). The chain's CDR3 is CSAGGQGSLTNEKLFF. In DNA form, the CDR3 reads TGCAGTGCTGGCGGGCAGGGGAGTTTGACTAATGAAAAACTGTTTTTT.